The entry that follows covers one T cell receptor beta chain sequence. Its antigen is unknown. CDR1 MNHEY and CDR2 SVGEGT come from the germline V gene. J gave up 2 bases and V 4 bases, and 6 bases lay outside the gene matches. The CDR3 covers 15 residues. A single record per CDR3 protein comes from TCRdb applying MiXCR to the RACE reads. This sample has more than 250,000 distinct CDR3 sequences, with around 9.3% found just once. Specified time point: pre-sensitization, week 0. The treatment denotes: therapeutic diphenylcyclopropenone sensitization with weekly scalp DPC. The data belong to a study of human T cells and chemical hapten exposure. As for the study in general: Alopecia universalis, totalis or areata was present in patients who were mostly female. Points from the study as a whole: Patch test score was positively correlated with the counts of PT1 expanded TCRs.

Source: whole blood, taken in connection with sensitization to the hapten diphenylcyclopropenone (DPC). This receptor was identified in a woman aged 40 to 50 with alopecia areata. Some clones in this sample may be carry-over from other donors' samples. The chain employs TRBV6-2 or TRBV6-3 and TRBJ2-3; 7 bases align to TRBD1. The CDR3 DNA is TGTGCCAGCAGTTGGCCGGGACAGACCACAGATACGCAGTATTTT. Encoded protein: CASSWPGQTTDTQYF.